The 20 T cell receptor beta chains given below trace back to one sample, sequenced in a study of cytomegalovirus exposure and HLA in healthy donors. A multiplex PCR was run with 60 Vbeta primers and 13 Jbeta primers. This table comes from immunoSEQ multiplex PCR, and its TCRdb copy is limited to in-frame clones, with some not included. The repertoire includes about 200,000 clones, about 80% of them detected once, and roughly 3% sits in the top ten. Material for sequencing was PBMCs. The receptors were sampled from a woman aged 25 to 39 in good health and CMV-seronegative.

The rearrangement links TRBV7-9 to TRBJ2-7; 7 bases are a match to TRBD1. The CDR3 sequence is 14 residues long. CDR1 is SEHNR and CDR2 is FQNEAQ in the germline V gene (reference sequence). V shed 5 bases and J 2 bases; nucleotides not matched to a gene: 6. CDR3: CASSAPGTAYEQYF. The CDR3, as DNA: TGTGCCAGCAGCGCCCCCGGGACAGCCTACGAGCAGTACTTC.

The count of this clone is one. The rearrangement links TRBV30 to TRBJ1-2; D might be TRBD1 (5 bases). The CDR3 is 13 residues long. Germline-derived CDR1 and CDR2 are GTSNPN and SVGIG (reference sequence). Trimming left V 1 base short and J 8 bases short, with 14 bases between. CDR3 DNA sequence: TGTGCCTGGAGTGGCGGCGCCCGGGGGGGCTACACCTTC. It translates to CAWSGGARGGYTF.

CDR3 nucleotide sequence: TGTGCCAGCAGCCTTGGGAGACAGGTCAATCAGCCCCAGCATTTT. Translating gives CASSLGRQVNQPQHF. The gene calls are TRBV5-8 and TRBJ1-5; D is perhaps TRBD1 (6 bases). Germline CDR1 is SGHTS and CDR2 is YDEGEE. CDR3 length equals 15 residues. Trimming took 4 bases from V and 3 from J, leaving 14 bases between them.

The chain couples TRBV6-5 to TRBJ1-5; unclear D gene. The CDR3 length is 13 residues. V lost 3 bases and J lost 15, with 18 bases in between. The germline gives CDR1 MNHEY, CDR2 SVGAGI. The CDR3 region is CASSYRLRGNLHF. The CDR3, as DNA: TGTGCCAGCAGTTATCGCCTCCGGGGTAACCTGCATTTT.

The CDR3 sequence is CASSPRPQGAVGGYTF. CDR3 sequence (DNA): TGTGCCAGCTCACCACGTCCACAGGGGGCGGTTGGTGGCTACACCTTC. The V call is TRBV18, the J call TRBJ1-2, with 9 bases matching TRBD1. CDR1 is KGHSH, CDR2 LQKENI, per germline. J gave up 7 bases and V 1 base, and 10 bases lay outside the gene matches. CDR3 size: 16 residues.

This chain joins TRBV6-6 and TRBJ2-3, with D perhaps matching TRBD2 (5 bases). V was trimmed by 8 bases and J by 3 bases, leaving 15 bases between them. The CDR3 has 14 amino acids. Germline CDR1 MNHNY, CDR2 SVGAGI (reference sequence). This CDR3 is CASHGNQRTDTQYF. The CDR3 bases are TGTGCCAGCCACGGAAACCAGCGGACAGATACGCAGTATTTT.

The V call is TRBV6-5, the J call TRBJ2-5; the match to TRBD2 covers 7 bases. The J segment lost 4 bases and the V segment lost 3 bases, leaving 11 bases of the junction unmatched. This CDR3 is 16 amino acids long. CDR1 and CDR2 (germline): MNHEY, SVGAGI. The DNA of the CDR3 is TGTGCCAGCAGTTATTCCAGGACTAGGCCCCTAGAGACCCAGTACTTC. Residues: CASSYSRTRPLETQYF.

The V call is TRBV2, the J call TRBJ2-4, with TRBD1 matching 10 bases. The length of the CDR3 is 15 residues. Germline CDR1 SNHLY, CDR2 FYNNEI. Losses at the gene ends were 6 bases for V and 6 bases for J; bases not matched to a gene: 8. CDR3: CASRRQGARVNIQYF. CDR3 DNA: TGTGCCAGCAGAAGACAGGGGGCGCGGGTAAACATTCAGTACTTC.

The rearrangement joins TRBV29-1 to TRBJ2-7; TRBD2 agrees at 12 bases. In germline, CDR1 is SQVTM, CDR2 ANQGSEA. There are 17 residues in the CDR3. V shed 6 bases, J shed 2 bases, and the junction held 14 bases outside the gene matches. The CDR3: CSVRGHQTSGRTYEQYF. As DNA, the CDR3 is TGCAGCGTCAGGGGACATCAGACTAGCGGGAGAACCTACGAGCAGTACTTC.

The chain is built from TRBV27 and TRBJ1-6; tentatively, D is TRBD1 (5 bases). The germline V and J ends were trimmed by 2 bases and 8 bases, with 16 bases remaining between them. Per the germline V gene, CDR1 is MNHEY and CDR2 is SMNVEV (reference sequence). This CDR3 has 16 amino acids. As DNA, the CDR3 is TGTGCCAGCAGTTTAGTGTATTCCGGGGGTGATTCACCCCTCCACTTT. This gives the protein CASSLVYSGGDSPLHF.

There are a few counts of this clone. The V call is TRBV2, the J call TRBJ1-1; the D gene is possibly TRBD1 (6 bases). The CDR3 loop spans 14 amino acids. Between the trimmed V and J ends, which lost 5 bases and 6 bases, there was a span of 16 bases. Germline V CDR1 and CDR2: SNHLY, FYNNEI. CDR3 in amino acids: CASSTYRDGAEAFF. Written as DNA, the CDR3 is TGTGCCAGCAGTACCTACAGGGATGGCGCTGAAGCTTTCTTT. Full variable domain (remainder filled in from reference TRBV2 and TRBJ1-1): EPEVTQTPSHQVTQMGQEVILRCVPISNHLYFYWYRQILGQKVEFLVSFYNNEISEKSEIFDDQFSVERPDGSNFTLKIRSTKLEDSAMYFCASSTYRDGAEAFFGQGTRLTVV.

This chain uses TRBV5-1 with TRBJ2-3, with 10 bases matching TRBD2. The germline V gene encodes CDR1 SGHRS and CDR2 YFSETQ. The CDR3 has 18 residues. After removal of 0 bases from V and 4 bases from J, the junction contained 11 bases not matched to a gene. The chain's CDR3 is CASSLAPLGSGGPDTQYF. CDR3 nucleotides: TGCGCCAGCAGCTTGGCCCCGTTGGGTAGCGGGGGGCCAGATACGCAGTATTTT.

V usage is TRBV6-1 and J usage is TRBJ2-1; TRBD1 matches at 8 bases. Germline CDR1 MNHNS, CDR2 SASEGT. The CDR3 covers 14 residues. Germline trimming cut 6 bases from V and 5 bases from J; bases unmatched to any gene: 6. CDR3 in amino acids: CASRAWTGHNEQFF. The CDR3 nucleotides are TGTGCCAGCAGGGCGTGGACAGGGCACAATGAGCAGTTCTTC.

The V call is TRBV9, the J call TRBJ2-3; D is perhaps TRBD1 (5 bases). The CDR3 loop spans 18 amino acids. The germline V gene has CDR1 SGDLS and CDR2 YYNGEE. V was trimmed by 4 bases and J by 0 bases, leaving 21 bases between them. The CDR3 nucleotides read TGTGCCAGCAGCTCCCGCAAGGGGCCGGTAACTAGCACAGATACGCAGTATTTT. This translates into CASSSRKGPVTSTDTQYF.

Concerning this clone itself: A junction end diverges from the germline sequence, so it may reflect a read error. The V call is TRBV18, the J call TRBJ2-7, with D unresolved. Germline V lookup: CDR1 KGHSH, CDR2 LQKENI. This CDR3 comprises 15 residues. CDR3 loop: CASSPLANIPYEQYF. CDR3 coding DNA: TGTGCCAGCTCCCCACTTGCTAATATCCCCTACGAGCAGTACTTC.

The chain employs TRBV5-1 and TRBJ2-5; 9 bases agree with TRBD1. The length of the CDR3 is 14 residues. CDR1 SGHRS and CDR2 YFSETQ come from the germline V gene. V lost 6 bases, J lost 5 bases, and 8 bases stayed unmatched. CDR3 sequence: CASKPTGGGETQYF. The CDR3 region has the DNA TGCGCCAGCAAACCGACAGGGGGAGGGGAGACCCAGTACTTC.

This clone was seen only a few times. The sample contains more than one DNA sequence encoding this CDR3. The V gene is TRBV5-4, the J gene TRBJ2-7; D perhaps matches TRBD2 (5 bases). The CDR3 has 13 residues. The germline V gene encodes CDR1 SGHNT and CDR2 YYREEE (reference sequence). The V end lost 0 bases, the J end lost 3 bases, and 7 bases lay between the germline ends. The CDR3 reads CASSLGTDYEQYF. The CDR3 region has the DNA TGTGCCAGCAGCTTGGGGACTGACTACGAGCAGTACTTC.

This clone has only a few counts. The chain combines TRBV7-9 with TRBJ1-5; 7 positions agree with TRBD1. Germline CDR1 SEHNR, CDR2 FQNEAQ (reference sequence). V dropped 4 bases and J dropped 3; count of bases not matched to a gene: 3. CDR3 length equals 14 residues. CDR3 nucleotide sequence: TGTGCCAGCAGCTCCACAGGGGTCAATCAGCCCCAGCATTTT. This sequence encodes CASSSTGVNQPQHF.

The V call is TRBV7-2, the J call TRBJ2-5, with TRBD2 identical over 8 bases. The CDR3 sequence is 18 residues long. After removal of 4 bases from V and 4 bases from J, the junction contained 17 bases not matched to a gene. In germline, CDR1 is SGHTA, CDR2 FQGNSA. The CDR3 DNA sequence: TGTGCCAGCAGCTCCGGACATGTGGCGGGGGGCTCAAGAGAGACCCAGTACTTC. The encoded protein is CASSSGHVAGGSRETQYF.

The gene calls are TRBV4-1 and TRBJ2-3; D gene unclear. Trimming removed 3 bases from V and 5 bases from J, with 9 bases in between. The CDR3 covers 13 residues. Germline V gene sequence: CDR1 MGHRA, CDR2 YSYEKL. CDR3 sequence: CASSHAREDTQYF. The CDR3 bases are TGCGCCAGCAGCCACGCTCGCGAAGATACGCAGTATTTT.